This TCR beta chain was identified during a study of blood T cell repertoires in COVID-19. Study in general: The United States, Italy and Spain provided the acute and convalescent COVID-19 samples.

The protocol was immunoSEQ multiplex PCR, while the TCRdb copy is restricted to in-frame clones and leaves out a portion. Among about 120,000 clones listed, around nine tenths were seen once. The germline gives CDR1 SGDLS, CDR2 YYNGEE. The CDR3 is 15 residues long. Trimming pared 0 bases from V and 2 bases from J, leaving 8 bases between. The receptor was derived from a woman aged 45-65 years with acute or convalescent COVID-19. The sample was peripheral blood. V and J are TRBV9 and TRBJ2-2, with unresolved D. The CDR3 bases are TGTGCCAGCAGCGTAGACGCGATTAACACCGGGGAGCTGTTTTTT. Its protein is CASSVDAINTGELFF.